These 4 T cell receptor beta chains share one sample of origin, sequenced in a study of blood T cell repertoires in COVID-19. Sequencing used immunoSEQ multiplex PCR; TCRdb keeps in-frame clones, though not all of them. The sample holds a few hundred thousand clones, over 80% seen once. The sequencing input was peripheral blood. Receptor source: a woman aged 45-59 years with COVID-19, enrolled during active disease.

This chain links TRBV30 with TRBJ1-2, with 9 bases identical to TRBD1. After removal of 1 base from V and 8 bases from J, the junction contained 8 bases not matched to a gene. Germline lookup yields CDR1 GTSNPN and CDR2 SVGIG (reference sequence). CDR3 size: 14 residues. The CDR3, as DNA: TGTGCCTGGAGTGGCAGGACAGGGGAAGAGGGCTACACCTTC. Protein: CAWSGRTGEEGYTF.

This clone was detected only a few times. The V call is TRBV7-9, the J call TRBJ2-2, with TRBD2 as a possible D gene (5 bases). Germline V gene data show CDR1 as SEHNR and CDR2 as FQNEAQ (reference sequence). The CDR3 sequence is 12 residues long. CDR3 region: CGASSDTGELFF. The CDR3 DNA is TGTGGCGCAAGTAGCGACACCGGGGAGCTGTTTTTT.

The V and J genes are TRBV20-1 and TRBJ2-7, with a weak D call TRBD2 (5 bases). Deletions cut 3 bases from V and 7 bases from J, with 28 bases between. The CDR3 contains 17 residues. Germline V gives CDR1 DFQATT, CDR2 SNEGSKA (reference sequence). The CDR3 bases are TGCAGTGCTAGTGGCCCCCCTTTAAGCGGCTACGTACGAGAGCAGTACTTC. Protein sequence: CSASGPPLSGYVREQYF.

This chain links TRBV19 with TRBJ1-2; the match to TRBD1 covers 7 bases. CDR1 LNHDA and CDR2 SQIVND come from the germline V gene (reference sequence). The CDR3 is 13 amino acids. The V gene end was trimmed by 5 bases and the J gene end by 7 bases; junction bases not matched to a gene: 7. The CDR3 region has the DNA TGTGCCAGTAGTTTGCGACAGGGAGGTGGCTACACCTTC. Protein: CASSLRQGGGYTF.